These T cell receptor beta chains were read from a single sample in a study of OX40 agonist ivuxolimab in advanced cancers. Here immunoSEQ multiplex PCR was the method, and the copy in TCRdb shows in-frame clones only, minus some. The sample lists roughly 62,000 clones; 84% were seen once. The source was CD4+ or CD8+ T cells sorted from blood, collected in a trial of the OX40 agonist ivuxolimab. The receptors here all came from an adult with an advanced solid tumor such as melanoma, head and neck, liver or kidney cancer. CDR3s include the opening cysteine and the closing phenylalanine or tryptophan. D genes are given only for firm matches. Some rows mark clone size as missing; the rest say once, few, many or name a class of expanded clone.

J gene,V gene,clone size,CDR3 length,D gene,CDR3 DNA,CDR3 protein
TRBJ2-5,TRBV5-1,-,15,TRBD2,TGCGCCAGCAGCCAACCTAAGGGAGGGCGAGAGACCCAGTACTTC,CASSQPKGGRETQYF
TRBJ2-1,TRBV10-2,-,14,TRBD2,TGCGCCAGCCTACTAGCGGGGGGAAGCAATGAGCAGTTCTTC,CASLLAGGSNEQFF
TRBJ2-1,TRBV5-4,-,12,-,TGTGCCAGCAGCTTGGGGGACAATGAGCAGTTCTTC,CASSLGDNEQFF
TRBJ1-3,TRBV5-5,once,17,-,TGTGCCAGCAGCTTGTTCTCCGGGTCCTTCTCTGGAAACACCATATATTTT,CASSLFSGSFSGNTIYF
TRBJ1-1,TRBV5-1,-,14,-,TGCGCCAGCAGCCGCCTTCCGGCGAACACTGAAGCTTTCTTT,CASSRLPANTEAFF
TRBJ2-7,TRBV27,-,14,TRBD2,TGTGCCAGCAACGATGGGAGGGAGGGCTACGAGCAGTACTTC,CASNDGREGYEQYF
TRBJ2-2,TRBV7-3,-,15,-,TGTGCCAGCAGCCTAGCTACAGGGAACACCGGGGAGCTGTTTTTT,CASSLATGNTGELFF
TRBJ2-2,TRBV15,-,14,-,TGTGCCACCAGCAGACTACAGGGACCCGGGGAGCTGTTTTTT,CATSRLQGPGELFF
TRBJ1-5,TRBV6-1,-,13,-,TGTGCCAGCAGCTTACAGGGAGATCAGCCCCAGCATTTT,CASSLQGDQPQHF
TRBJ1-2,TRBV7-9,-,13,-,TGTGCCAGCAGCTTACCGGGGTTCTATGGCTACACCTTC,CASSLPGFYGYTF
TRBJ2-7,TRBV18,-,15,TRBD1,TGTGCCAGCTCACCACGGAGGGACAGGACCTACGAGCAGTACTTC,CASSPRRDRTYEQYF
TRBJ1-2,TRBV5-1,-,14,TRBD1,TGCGCCAGCAGCTTGGAAGGGACAGCTTATGGCTACACCTTC,CASSLEGTAYGYTF
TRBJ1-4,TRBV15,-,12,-,TGTGCCACCAGCAGACCGAATGAAAAACTGTTTTTT,CATSRPNEKLFF
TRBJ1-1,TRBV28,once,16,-,TGTGCCAGCAGTTTAGTCGATCTGGTGATGAACACTGAAGCTTTCTTT,CASSLVDLVMNTEAFF
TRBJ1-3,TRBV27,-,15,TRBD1,TGTGCCAGCAGTCCGCGGACAGGGGTTGGAAACACCATATATTTT,CASSPRTGVGNTIYF
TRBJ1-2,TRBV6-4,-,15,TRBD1,TGTGCCAGCAGTGTCGAGGCAGGGGGCAAGAGTGGCTACACCTTC,CASSVEAGGKSGYTF
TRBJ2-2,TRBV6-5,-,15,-,TGTGCCAGCAGTTACTCAGGGGGGTGGACCGGGGAGCTGTTTTTT,CASSYSGGWTGELFF
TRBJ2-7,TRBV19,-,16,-,TGTGCCAGTAGTGGGATAGGGACAAAGGGGGCCTACGAGCAGTACTTC,CASSGIGTKGAYEQYF
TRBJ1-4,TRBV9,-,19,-,TGTGCCAGCAGCGCCTCCTCGGGACTTTACGGGTCCGGCGGTGAAAAACTGTTTTTT,CASSASSGLYGSGGEKLFF
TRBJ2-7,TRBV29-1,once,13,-,TGCAGCGTTGTTTTGCCAGGGATCCACGAGCAGTACTTC,CSVVLPGIHEQYF
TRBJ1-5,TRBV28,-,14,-,TGTGCCAGCAGTTCCCCAGGGACTTTTCAGCCCCAGCATTTT,CASSSPGTFQPQHF
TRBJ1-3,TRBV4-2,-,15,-,TGTGCCAGCAGCCAAGATGCACAGGGCCGAAACACCATATATTTT,CASSQDAQGRNTIYF
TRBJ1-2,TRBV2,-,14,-,TGTGCCAGCACCCCCCAACGGTTACCCTATGGCTACACCTTC,CASTPQRLPYGYTF
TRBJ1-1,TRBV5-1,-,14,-,TGCGCCAGCAGCTTTGCCTCAACGAACACTGAAGCTTTCTTT,CASSFASTNTEAFF
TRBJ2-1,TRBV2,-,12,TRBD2,TGTGCCACTTCGACTAGCGGGGCTGAGCAGTTCTTC,CATSTSGAEQFF
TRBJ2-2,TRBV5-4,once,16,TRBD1,TGTGCCAGCAGCTGGAAGGGGACAGGGGTCACCGGGGAGCTGTTTTTT,CASSWKGTGVTGELFF
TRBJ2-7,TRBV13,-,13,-,TGTGCCAGCAGCTTACAGGGGACCTACGAGCAGTACTTC,CASSLQGTYEQYF
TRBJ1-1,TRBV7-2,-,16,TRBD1,TGTGCCAGCAGCAAGGAGGTGGCCAGGGGGGTCGGTGAAGCTTTCTTT,CASSKEVARGVGEAFF
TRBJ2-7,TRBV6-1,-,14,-,TGTGCCAGCTGGGGGGCAGGTGCTTTCTACGAGCAGTACTTC,CASWGAGAFYEQYF
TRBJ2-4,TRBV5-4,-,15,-,TGTGCCAGCAGCTTACTCGAGGGAAACAAAAACATTCAGTACTTC,CASSLLEGNKNIQYF
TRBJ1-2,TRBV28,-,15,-,TGTGCCAGCAGCCCTAATCCACTCGTAAACTATGGCTACACCTTC,CASSPNPLVNYGYTF
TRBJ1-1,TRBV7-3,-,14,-,TGTGCCAGCAGCTTAGGCAACACCAACGCTGAAGCTTTCTTT,CASSLGNTNAEAFF
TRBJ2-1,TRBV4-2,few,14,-,TGTGCCAGCAGCCAATTTCCGGGACACGGTGAGCAGTTCTTC,CASSQFPGHGEQFF
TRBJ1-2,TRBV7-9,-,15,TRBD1,TGTGCCAGCAGCTTAGCAAGGGGACAGGGAAACGGCTACACCTTC,CASSLARGQGNGYTF
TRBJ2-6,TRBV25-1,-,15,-,TGTGCCAGCAGTGAAACCGGGGCTGGGGCCAACGTCCTGACTTTC,CASSETGAGANVLTF
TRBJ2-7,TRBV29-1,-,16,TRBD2,TGCAGCGTTGAAGATCGGGCTAGCGGGAGCTCCTACGAGCAGTACTTC,CSVEDRASGSSYEQYF
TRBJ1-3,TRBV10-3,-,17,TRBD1,TGTGCCATCAGTGAGCCGCGGACAGGGATCACTGGAAACACCATATATTTT,CAISEPRTGITGNTIYF
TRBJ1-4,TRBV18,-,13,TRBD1,TGTGCCACCTCCGGGACAGGGCTGGAAAAACTGTTTTTT,CATSGTGLEKLFF
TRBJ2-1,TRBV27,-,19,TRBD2,TGTGCCAGCAGTTTAGGTTTAGCGGGGTTGATTAACTCCTACAATGAGCAGTTCTTC,CASSLGLAGLINSYNEQFF
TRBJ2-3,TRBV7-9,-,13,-,TGTGCCAGCAGCTTTTCAACCGCAGATACGCAGTATTTT,CASSFSTADTQYF
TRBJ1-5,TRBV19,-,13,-,TGTGCCAGTAGTATATCAGGTAATCAGCCCCAGCATTTT,CASSISGNQPQHF
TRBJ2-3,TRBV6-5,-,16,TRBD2,TGTGCCAGCAGTTACTCTACTAGCGGGGGCCCAGGGTCGCAGTATTTT,CASSYSTSGGPGSQYF
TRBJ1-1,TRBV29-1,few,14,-,TGCAGCGTTGTTAAGGGAGACCGAGGGACTGAAGCTTTCTTT,CSVVKGDRGTEAFF
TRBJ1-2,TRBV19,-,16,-,TGTGCCAGTAGTATTACTTCGGAACGTAGGATCTATGGCTACACCTTC,CASSITSERRIYGYTF
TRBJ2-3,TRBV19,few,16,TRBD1,TGTGCCAGTAGTATATCTGGGACAGGGCACACAGATACGCAGTATTTT,CASSISGTGHTDTQYF
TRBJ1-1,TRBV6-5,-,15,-,TGTGCCAGCAGTCCGAAAGTGGGTGGGAGAATCGAAGCTTTCTTT,CASSPKVGGRIEAFF
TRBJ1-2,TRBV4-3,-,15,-,TGCGCCAGCAGCCCAAACCGGGGGGGGGCCTATGGCTACACCTTC,CASSPNRGGAYGYTF
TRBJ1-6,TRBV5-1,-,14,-,TGCGCCAGCAGCCCCCGGGACGGTGGGTCACCCCTCCACTTT,CASSPRDGGSPLHF
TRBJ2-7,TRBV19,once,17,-,TGTGCCAGTAGTTCCATCCTACAGGGGACTGGGGTTCTGACGCAGTACTTC,CASSSILQGTGVLTQYF
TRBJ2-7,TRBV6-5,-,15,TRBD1,TGTGCCAGCAGTTACTCCGCCAACAGGGGTGGCGAGCAGTACTTC,CASSYSANRGGEQYF
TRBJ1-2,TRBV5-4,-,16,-,TGTGCCAGCAGCTTGGTACGAGGAGGGGGAGAGTATGGCTACACCTTC,CASSLVRGGGEYGYTF
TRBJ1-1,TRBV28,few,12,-,TGTGCCAGCAGAAAGGGAACCCTCTCGGCTTTCTTT,CASRKGTLSAFF
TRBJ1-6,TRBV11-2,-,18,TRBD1,TGTGCCAGCAGCTCCAAACCGGGACAGGGAGTAAATAATTCACCCCTCCACTTT,CASSSKPGQGVNNSPLHF
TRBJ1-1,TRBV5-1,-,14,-,TGCGCCAGCAGCTTAGGGGGGTGGGACACTGAAGCTTTCTTT,CASSLGGWDTEAFF
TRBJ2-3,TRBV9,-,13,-,TGTGCCAGCAGCGTAGGGCCGGGTGATACGCAGTATTTT,CASSVGPGDTQYF
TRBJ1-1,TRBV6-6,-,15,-,TGTGCCAGCAACACCCACGCTACCCAAGACACTGAAGCTTTCTTT,CASNTHATQDTEAFF
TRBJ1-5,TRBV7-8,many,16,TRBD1,TGTGCCAGCAGCTTAGTAGGGACAGGGTCTTGGCAGCCCCAGCATTTT,CASSLVGTGSWQPQHF